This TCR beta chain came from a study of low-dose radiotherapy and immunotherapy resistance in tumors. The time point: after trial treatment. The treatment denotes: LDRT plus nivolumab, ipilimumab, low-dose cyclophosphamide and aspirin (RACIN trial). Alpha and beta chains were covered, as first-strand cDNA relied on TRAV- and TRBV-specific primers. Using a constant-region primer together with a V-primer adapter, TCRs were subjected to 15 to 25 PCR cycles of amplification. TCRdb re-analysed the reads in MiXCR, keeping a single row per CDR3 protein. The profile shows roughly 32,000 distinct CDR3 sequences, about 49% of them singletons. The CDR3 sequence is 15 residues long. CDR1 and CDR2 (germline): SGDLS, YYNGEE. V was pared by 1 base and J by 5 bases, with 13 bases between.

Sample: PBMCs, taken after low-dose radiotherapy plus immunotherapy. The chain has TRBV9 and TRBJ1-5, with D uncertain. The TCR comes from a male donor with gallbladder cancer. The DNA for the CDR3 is TGTGCCAGCAGCGTAACCCCCACTCGGGATCAGCCCCAGCATTTT. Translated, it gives CASSVTPTRDQPQHF.